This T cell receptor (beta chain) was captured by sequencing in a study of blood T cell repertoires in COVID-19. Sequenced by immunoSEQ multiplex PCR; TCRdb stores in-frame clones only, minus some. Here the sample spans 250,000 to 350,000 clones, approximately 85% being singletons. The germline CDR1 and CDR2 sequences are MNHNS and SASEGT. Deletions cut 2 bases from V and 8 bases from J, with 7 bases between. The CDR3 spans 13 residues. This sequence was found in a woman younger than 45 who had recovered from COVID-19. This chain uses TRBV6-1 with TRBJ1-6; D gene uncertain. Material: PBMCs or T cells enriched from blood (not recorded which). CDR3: CASSEIGDSPLHF. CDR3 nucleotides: TGTGCCAGCAGTGAAATCGGTGATTCACCCCTCCACTTT.